The T cell receptor beta chain described here comes from a study of long-term antiretroviral therapy in people with HIV. V dropped 5 bases and J dropped 0 bases, with 10 bases sitting between them. There are 14 residues in the CDR3. Germline V gene lookup returns CDR1 LNHDA and CDR2 SQIVND (reference sequence). In this sample, this clone turned up once. The assay, immunoSEQ v3.0, was run at survey level. The method was immunoSEQ multiplex PCR; TCRdb's version includes in-frame clones alone and lacks a portion of them. Of approximately 35,000 clones listed, roughly three quarters are singletons. The sample consisted of unsorted PBMCs, taken 3.1 years after starting antiretroviral therapy. This receptor was taken from a woman in her forties or fifties with HIV. The V call is TRBV19, the J call TRBJ1-2; no definite D call. In nucleotides, the CDR3 is TGTGCCAGTAGTTTATGGTCAACTAACTATGGCTACACCTTC. This gives the protein CASSLWSTNYGYTF.